Described below is a single T cell receptor beta chain sequence and its context. In TCRdb, the RT-PCR reads were re-called with MiXCR into one record per CDR3 protein. The table shows some 300,000 distinct CDR3 sequences, with roughly 20% occurring only once. The record originates from a study of response to subunit inactivated influenza vaccine. V was clipped by 1 base and J by 0 bases, with 9 bases between them. CDR3 length: 15 residues. The clonotype was recovered from a man aged 50-75 years who received an inactivated influenza vaccine. The sample here was PBMCs from blood, taken 21 months after vaccination. The chain employs TRBV12-3 or TRBV12-4 and TRBJ1-1; D not resolved. CDR3 amino acids: CASSLEAAMNTEAFF. The CDR3 DNA reads as TGTGCCAGCAGTTTAGAAGCAGCGATGAACACTGAAGCTTTCTTT.